Listed here are 9 T cell receptor beta chains from one sample, sequenced in a study of T cells after yellow fever vaccination (dated by TCRdb to between 2018 and 2021). Libraries came from 5' RACE. For sequencing, an Illumina HiSeq 2500 was employed. The raw public reads went through TCRdb reprocessing: fastp at Q25, MiXCR clone calling, in-frame beta chains kept. CDR3 protein sequences are deduplicated, and each keeps its most common genes and DNA. The sample table shows about 160,000 distinct CDR3 sequences, and under 7.5% are seen once. 2.5% of the sample belongs to the ten largest clones. This specimen's treatment or condition label, per the study, means: live attenuated yellow fever vaccine strain. The sample in question was CD4+ T cells sorted from PBMCs, obtained about 5 days after the first yellow fever vaccination. These receptors were taken from a man younger than 35 who received the YFV17D yellow fever vaccine.

This rearrangement joins TRBV5-8 to TRBJ2-3; 9 bases agree with TRBD2. V gave up 1 base and J gave up 1 base; unmatched junction bases: 7. Germline V gene data show CDR1 as SGHTS and CDR2 as YDEGEE. CDR3 size: 17 residues. The CDR3 sequence is CASSLYGGGVGTDTQYF. CDR3 nucleotide sequence: TGTGCCAGCAGCTTGTATGGCGGGGGGGTGGGCACAGATACGCAGTATTTT.

Concerning this clonotype itself: A much larger clone sits a single nucleotide away, making a read error possible. The CDR3 ends on some other residue instead of the conserved phenylalanine or tryptophan, so this is likely a read error. The J gene is TRBJ2-2, the V gene TRBV20-1; TRBD2 aligns across 11 bases. Trimming cost V 6 bases and J 4 bases; bases outside gene matches: 4. Germline CDR1 DFQATT, CDR2 SNEGSKA (reference sequence). The CDR3 extends over 14 amino acids. The DNA of the CDR3 is TGCAGTGCCCGACTAGCGGGGAGCACCGGGGAGCTGTTTCTT. It translates to CSARLAGSTGELFL.

The table lists this clonotype with many counts. The chain couples TRBV5-5 to TRBJ2-1, with a possible D match to TRBD1 (7 bases). CDR3 length equals 13 residues. Trimming removed 3 bases at V and 9 bases at J, with 13 bases between. CDR1 and CDR2 (germline): SGHKS, YYEKEE (reference sequence). The CDR3 loop is CASSSLQGGEQFF. CDR3 coding DNA: TGTGCCAGCAGCTCCCTCCAGGGGGGTGAGCAGTTCTTC.

There are many counts of this clonotype. The chain links TRBV30 to TRBJ2-5, with D tentatively TRBD1 or TRBD2 (5 bases each). Per the germline V gene, CDR1 is GTSNPN and CDR2 is SVGIG (reference sequence). V lost 2 bases and J lost 5, with 24 bases in between. This CDR3 has 17 residues. DNA for the CDR3: TGTGCCTGGAGTCCCCCCGGGACCTCTCTGGGTACGGAGACCCAGTACTTC. Amino acid sequence: CAWSPPGTSLGTETQYF.

This clonotype has at least ten counts. This sequence joins TRBV5-1 and TRBJ2-7; D is possibly TRBD1 or TRBD2 (5 bases each). Trimming removed 3 bases at V and 7 bases at J, with 20 bases between. The CDR3 loop spans 15 amino acids. Germline values: CDR1 SGHRS, CDR2 YFSETQ. The CDR3 spells CASSSEGATTGEQYF. In DNA, the CDR3 is TGCGCCAGCAGCTCCGAAGGGGCCACTACGGGGGAGCAGTACTTC.

The sample holds many counts of this clonotype. The chain joins TRBV7-2 to TRBJ1-1; D unresolved. CDR3 length: 14 residues. Trimming pared 2 bases from V and 4 bases from J, leaving 11 bases between. The germline V gene encodes CDR1 SGHTA and CDR2 FQGNSA. The CDR3 DNA reads as TGTGCCAGCAGCTTATGGGTGAGCGGCACTGAAGCTTTCTTT. Residues: CASSLWVSGTEAFF.

A few counts support this clonotype. The genes are TRBV7-9 and TRBJ1-4; D perhaps matches TRBD1 (5 bases). Between the trimmed V and J ends, which lost 8 bases and 8 bases, there was a span of 21 bases. Per germline, CDR1 SEHNR and CDR2 FQNEAQ (reference sequence). This CDR3 is 15 amino acids long. In nucleotides, the CDR3 is TGTGCCAGCGGCTGGACACTACCGGAGGGGGAAAAACTGTTTTTT. Its translation: CASGWTLPEGEKLFF. Full variable domain (rest looked up from reference TRBV7-9 and TRBJ1-4): DTGVSQNPRHKITKRGQNVTFRCDPISEHNRLYWYRQTLGQGPEFLTYFQNEAQLEKSRLLSDRFSAERPKGSFSTLEIQRTEQGDSAMYLCASGWTLPEGEKLFFGSGTQLSVL.

In this sample, this clonotype turned up many times. This chain links TRBV20-1 with TRBJ2-5; no firm D call. Germline V gene lookup returns CDR1 DFQATT and CDR2 SNEGSKA (reference sequence). Deletions cut 3 bases from V and 7 bases from J, with 6 bases between. The CDR3 runs to 10 residues. CDR3 sequence reads: CSASGPTQYF. The CDR3 DNA reads TGCAGTGCTAGCGGTCCGACCCAGTACTTC.

This clonotype was counted many times. Written as DNA, the CDR3 is TGTGCCAGCAGGGTAACGGGTCGTAACGGGGAGCTGTTTTTT. Translating gives CASRVTGRNGELFF. The rearrangement joins TRBV7-3 to TRBJ2-2, with D hard to call. Germline V gives CDR1 SGHTA, CDR2 FQGTGA. Trimming took off 6 bases at V and 7 bases at J, with 15 bases between the two ends. The CDR3 has 14 amino acids.